A single sample gave rise to the 32 T cell receptor beta chains below, sequenced in a study of shared clonotypes between healthy human individuals. Only in-frame clones appear in the TCRdb table, and some are missing; sequencing was by immunoSEQ multiplex PCR. This table has some 1 million clones, 75% appearing once. The source material was memory CD4+ T cells sorted from blood. Noted subset: CD45RA-negative fraction. The receptors here all came from a man in his late teens or twenties in good health.

The chain has TRBV2 and TRBJ2-3; D unclear. Germline-derived CDR1 and CDR2 are SNHLY and FYNNEI. This CDR3 has 15 amino acids. V lost 4 bases to trimming and J lost 6 bases, with 17 bases between them. The chain's CDR3 is CASSVRLGGGDTQYF. The CDR3 DNA reads as TGTGCCAGCAGTGTGCGGCTAGGTGGCGGCGATACGCAGTATTTT.

As to this clone: The sample holds other DNA sequences that translate to the same CDR3. The chain uses TRBV7-9 and TRBJ2-3, with D hard to call. With 5 bases removed from V and 2 bases from J, the gap between germline ends came to 5 bases. From germline, CDR1 is SEHNR and CDR2 FQNEAQ (reference sequence). This CDR3 has 12 residues. CDR3 nucleotides: TGTGCCAGCAGCCCCTTCACAGATACGCAGTATTTT. Encoded protein: CASSPFTDTQYF. Complete variable domain (other parts from reference TRBV7-9 and TRBJ2-3): DTGVSQNPRHKITKRGQNVTFRCDPISEHNRLYWYRQTLGQGPEFLTYFQNEAQLEKSRLLSDRFSAERPKGSFSTLEIQRTEQGDSAMYLCASSPFTDTQYFGPGTRLTVL.

The V and J genes are TRBV5-8 and TRBJ1-1; D is uncertain. Germline loops: CDR1 SGHTS, CDR2 YDEGEE. The V gene lost 1 base and the J gene lost 1 base, with 17 bases spanning the gap. This CDR3 has 17 amino acids. The chain's CDR3 is CASSLPAADQWNTEAFF. Here the CDR3 DNA reads TGTGCCAGCAGCTTGCCGGCAGCGGACCAATGGAACACTGAAGCTTTCTTT.

The rearrangement links TRBV6-5 to TRBJ2-7; D assignment may be TRBD1 or TRBD2 (5 bases each). With 5 bases removed from V and 6 bases from J, the gap between germline ends came to 14 bases. The germline V gene encodes CDR1 MNHEY and CDR2 SVGAGI. This CDR3 is 13 amino acids long. CDR3: CASSTWGSGEQYF. CDR3 bases: TGTGCCAGCAGTACTTGGGGGTCCGGCGAGCAGTACTTC.

The rearrangement uses TRBV4-1 and TRBJ2-7; tentative D call: TRBD1 (5 bases). Looked up from germline, CDR1 is MGHRA and CDR2 is YSYEKL. The ends were cut back, 3 bases at V and 4 bases at J, with 16 bases in the middle. CDR3 length: 15 residues. The CDR3 sequence is CASSQTVTLFYEQYF. In DNA, the CDR3 is TGCGCCAGCAGCCAGACAGTTACCCTCTTTTACGAGCAGTACTTC.

V is TRBV5-4 and J is TRBJ2-7; perhaps TRBD2 as D (7 bases). This CDR3 region has 14 residues. V was pared by 5 bases and J by 6 bases, with 18 bases between. CDR1 SGHNT and CDR2 YYREEE come from the germline V gene (reference sequence). The CDR3 reads CASRVGGGTPEQYF. In nucleotides, the CDR3 is TGTGCCAGCAGAGTAGGGGGGGGGACCCCCGAGCAGTACTTC. The variable domain in full, with the rest retrieved from reference TRBV5-4 and TRBJ2-7, is ETGVTQSPTHLIKTRGQQVTLRCSSQSGHNTVSWYQQALGQGPQFIFQYYREEENGRGNFPPRFSGLQFPNYSSELNVNALELDDSALYLCASRVGGGTPEQYFGPGTRLTVT.

This chain links TRBV11-2 with TRBJ2-1; 7 nucleotides agree with TRBD1. Trimming removed 1 base from V and 8 bases from J; junction bases left unmatched: 8. This CDR3 region has 15 residues. Per germline, CDR1 SGHAT and CDR2 FQNNGV. The CDR3 nucleotides read TGTGCCAGCAGCTTAGGCGCCAGGGGGTCCGATGAGCAGTTCTTC. It codes for CASSLGARGSDEQFF.

This clone has only a few counts. CDR3 sequence: CASSSGSLMAFF. The CDR3 nucleotides read TGTGCCAGCAGCTCCGGGTCCCTAATGGCTTTCTTT. V and J are TRBV14 and TRBJ1-1; the D is unclear. This CDR3 has 12 amino acids. CDR1 and CDR2 (germline): SGHDN, FVKESK. The V and J ends lost 5 bases and 11 bases respectively, with 15 bases between them.

The chain recombines TRBV7-9 with TRBJ2-3, with 9 bases that match TRBD2. The CDR3 has 18 residues. The V gene end was trimmed by 1 base and the J gene end by 2 bases; junction bases not matched to a gene: 10. Germline V gene data show CDR1 as SEHNR and CDR2 as FQNEAQ (reference sequence). The CDR3 nucleotides read TGTGCCAGCAGCTTAGAATATAGCGGGGGAACCCACACAGATACGCAGTATTTT. This codes for CASSLEYSGGTHTDTQYF.

The gene calls are TRBV5-1 and TRBJ2-5; D gene ambiguous. CDR3 length: 13 residues. V was cut by 0 bases and J by 5 bases, with 8 bases left in between. Germline V gives CDR1 SGHRS, CDR2 YFSETQ. CDR3 nucleotides: TGCGCCAGCAGCTTGGAACCACTCGAGACCCAGTACTTC. The encoded protein is CASSLEPLETQYF.

The V call is TRBV30, the J call TRBJ2-7; D ambiguous. CDR1 GTSNPN and CDR2 SVGIG come from the germline V gene (reference sequence). The CDR3 is 11 residues long. The V end lost 0 bases, the J end lost 8 bases, and 8 bases lay between the germline ends. CDR3 coding DNA: TGTGCCTGGAGTGTGCTCGGACAGCAGTACTTC. It translates to CAWSVLGQQYF.

This clone has a single count. This chain links TRBV18 with TRBJ2-5; 11 nucleotides match TRBD2. V shed 3 bases, J shed 2 bases, and the junction held 11 bases outside the gene matches. CDR3 size: 18 residues. Germline CDR1 and CDR2: KGHSH and LQKENI. The CDR3 region has the DNA TGTGCCAGCTCACCTCCTCGCGGGACTAGCGGAATGCAAGAGACCCAGTACTTC. This encodes CASSPPRGTSGMQETQYF.

The V call is TRBV5-1, the J call TRBJ1-1; 7 bases match TRBD1. V was clipped by 3 bases and J by 10 bases; unmatched bases: 6. CDR3 length: 12 amino acids. Germline V gene lookup returns CDR1 SGHRS and CDR2 YFSETQ. CDR3 nucleotides: TGCGCCAGCAGCTCCGACAGGGTCGGAGCTTTCTTT. Its translation: CASSSDRVGAFF.

The V and J genes are TRBV7-9 and TRBJ2-5; no firm D call. Germline values: CDR1 SEHNR, CDR2 FQNEAQ (reference sequence). This CDR3 is 13 amino acids long. The ends were cut back, 1 base at V and 7 bases at J, with 10 bases in the middle. The CDR3 loop is CASSLGRVGTQYF. The DNA of the CDR3 is TGTGCCAGCAGCTTAGGAAGGGTCGGGACCCAGTACTTC.

On this clone: Additional DNA sequences in this sample encode the identical CDR3. This chain joins TRBV15 and TRBJ2-7; D not resolved. Trimming cost V 0 bases and J 4 bases, with 4 bases left between them. Germline loops: CDR1 LNHNV, CDR2 YYDKDF (reference sequence). CDR3 length: 12 amino acids. The CDR3 DNA reads TGTGCCACCAGCAGAGACAGATACGAGCAGTACTTC. Amino acids: CATSRDRYEQYF.

This chain links TRBV29-1 with TRBJ2-5; tentatively, D is TRBD1 (5 bases). Germline V CDR1 and CDR2: SQVTM, ANQGSEA. The CDR3 has 13 residues. The CDR3 spells CSGSRTNQETQYF. CDR3 bases: TGCAGTGGGTCCCGGACAAACCAAGAGACCCAGTACTTC. Drawing the rest from reference TRBV29-1 and TRBJ2-5, the complete variable domain is SAVISQKPSRDICQRGTSLTIQCQVDSQVTMMFWYRQQPGQSLTLIATANQGSEATYESGFVIDKFPISRPNLTFSTLTVSNMSPEDSSIYLCSGSRTNQETQYFGPGTRLLVL.

V usage is TRBV18 and J usage is TRBJ2-5, with 8 positions matching TRBD1. This CDR3 spans 14 amino acids. The trim removed 5 bases at V and 5 bases at J, leaving 7 bases unmatched. Germline lookup yields CDR1 KGHSH and CDR2 LQKENI. The CDR3 DNA reads as TGTGCCAGCTCAACCGGACAGGGATGGGAGACCCAGTACTTC. It specifies CASSTGQGWETQYF.

With regard to this clone: Other nucleotide sequences in the sample specify the same CDR3. The rearrangement links TRBV6-5 to TRBJ2-3; D unresolved. The V gene lost 4 bases and the J gene lost 0 bases, with 8 bases spanning the gap. The V gene's germline CDR1 is MNHEY and CDR2 SVGAGI. The CDR3 runs 14 residues. CDR3 amino acids: CASSSSASTDTQYF. In nucleotides, the CDR3 is TGTGCCAGCAGTTCAAGTGCTAGCACAGATACGCAGTATTTT.

This sequence joins TRBV30 and TRBJ1-3; no firm D call. The CDR3 consists of 13 residues. V was shortened by 7 bases and J by 0 bases, with 10 bases between the two germline ends. Germline V CDR1 and CDR2: GTSNPN, SVGIG (reference sequence). CDR3 protein: CASSPASGNTIYF. The DNA for the CDR3 is TGTGCCTCCTCGCCGGCCTCTGGAAACACCATATATTTT.

This clone was seen once. V and J are TRBV5-6 and TRBJ2-5, with 10 bases matching TRBD2. CDR1 and CDR2 (germline): SGHDT, YYEEEE. J was trimmed by 1 base and V by 8 bases; bases with no gene match: 2. The CDR3 length is 13 residues. The CDR3 DNA sequence: TGTGCCAGTAGCGGGGGGTCCCAAGAGACCCAGTACTTC. Encoded protein: CASSGGSQETQYF.

This clone appeared once. The chain has TRBV5-1 and TRBJ1-4, with 9 bases matching TRBD1. The junction had 14 bases not matched to a gene; V was cut back by 4 bases and J by 7 bases. CDR3 length: 17 residues. From germline, CDR1 is SGHRS and CDR2 YFSETQ. The CDR3 loop reads CASSRTLQDRGSEKLFF. CDR3 nucleotides: TGCGCCAGCAGCCGAACTCTGCAGGACAGGGGAAGTGAAAAACTGTTTTTT.

The chain carries TRBV19 and TRBJ1-2, with D possibly being TRBD1 (5 bases). Germline CDR1 and CDR2: LNHDA and SQIVND (reference sequence). Trimming removed 7 bases at V and 7 bases at J, with 16 bases between. The CDR3 length is 13 residues. The CDR3 nucleotides are TGTGCCAGTAAGTCCAGGGCTCGGAGTGGCTACACCTTC. It encodes CASKSRARSGYTF.

CDR3 amino acids: CASRGAGELFF. The CDR3 DNA reads TGTGCCAGTAGGGGGGCCGGGGAGCTGTTTTTT. The chain recombines TRBV19 with TRBJ2-2; D assignment may be TRBD1 or TRBD2 (5 bases each). This CDR3 region has 11 residues. Per the germline V gene, CDR1 is LNHDA and CDR2 is SQIVND (reference sequence). V shed 6 bases and J shed 6 bases, with 5 bases lying between them. Full variable domain (remainder filled in from reference TRBV19 and TRBJ2-2): DGGITQSPKYLFRKEGQNVTLSCEQNLNHDAMYWYRQDPGQGLRLIYYSQIVNDFQKGDIAEGYSVSREKKESFPLTVTSAQKNPTAFYLCASRGAGELFFGEGSRLTVL.

The rearrangement links TRBV10-3 to TRBJ2-3, with 13 bases that match TRBD2. The germline CDR1 and CDR2 sequences are ENHRY and SYGVKD. J was trimmed by 3 bases and V by 4 bases; bases with no gene match: 7. The CDR3 sequence is 17 residues long. The DNA of the CDR3 is TGTGCCATCAGTGCAAGACTAGCGGGAGGAGAAACAGATACGCAGTATTTT. Amino acid sequence: CAISARLAGGETDTQYF.

V gene TRBV6-1 combines with J gene TRBJ1-5; tentative D call: TRBD1 (5 bases). The V gene lost 8 bases and the J gene lost 0 bases, with 11 bases spanning the gap. Per the germline V gene, CDR1 is MNHNS and CDR2 is SASEGT. The CDR3 spans 14 residues. The CDR3 DNA reads TGTGCCAGCCTGGGGGGAAATAGCAATCAGCCCCAGCATTTT. It encodes CASLGGNSNQPQHF.

A remark on this clone: The same CDR3 can be traced to other DNA sequences in this sample. The rearrangement joins TRBV7-9 to TRBJ1-5; D not certain. This CDR3 contains 12 residues. V lost 1 base and J lost 7, with 5 bases in between. Germline-derived CDR1 and CDR2 are SEHNR and FQNEAQ (reference sequence). The DNA of the CDR3 is TGTGCCAGCAGCTTAGAAGGACAGCCCCAGCATTTT. Amino acid sequence: CASSLEGQPQHF.

V gene TRBV4-2 combines with J gene TRBJ1-2; D remains unclear. This CDR3 is 13 amino acids long. V dropped 1 base and J dropped 2 bases, with 5 bases sitting between them. Germline V CDR1 and CDR2: LGHNA, YNFKEQ. CDR3 amino acids: CASSQAHNYGYTF. The CDR3, as DNA: TGTGCCAGCAGCCAAGCTCACAACTATGGCTACACCTTC.

This chain uses TRBV7-3 with TRBJ2-3; 8 nucleotides match TRBD2. This CDR3 contains 15 residues. Germline trimming cut 4 bases from V and 3 bases from J; bases unmatched to any gene: 6. The germline V gene has CDR1 SGHTA and CDR2 FQGTGA. CDR3 nucleotides: TGTGCCAGCAGCTCGGCCGGGACTAGGACAGATACGCAGTATTTT. Protein sequence: CASSSAGTRTDTQYF.

Only a few counts were recorded for this clone. The V call is TRBV9, the J call TRBJ2-5; 7 bases map to TRBD2. The J segment lost 5 bases and the V segment lost 4 bases, leaving 14 bases of the junction unmatched. The germline CDR1 and CDR2 sequences are SGDLS and YYNGEE. CDR3 length: 16 amino acids. CDR3 in DNA: TGTGCCAGCAGCCTAGGAGCCCCTAGCGGTATGGAGACCCAGTACTTC. Protein: CASSLGAPSGMETQYF.

This chain connects TRBV5-4 to TRBJ1-2, with 8 bases lining up with TRBD1. The V and J ends lost 0 bases and 6 bases, in that order; junction bases with no gene match: 7. Germline CDR1 reads SGHNT; CDR2 reads YYREEE (reference sequence). The CDR3 contains 15 residues. CDR3 nucleotide sequence: TGTGCCAGCAGCTTGGCAGGGCAGGGGGCGGATGGCTACACCTTC. Its protein product is CASSLAGQGADGYTF.

Only one count was recorded for this clone. The chain has TRBV14 and TRBJ1-1, with D unclear. Trimming removed 3 bases at V and 8 bases at J, with 13 bases between. This CDR3 is built from 13 residues. Per the germline V gene, CDR1 is SGHDN and CDR2 is FVKESK. The CDR3 bases are TGTGCCAGCAGCCATTTTAGGGAGGGAGAAGCTTTCTTT. Amino acids: CASSHFREGEAFF. Looking up the rest from reference TRBV14 and TRBJ1-1 gives the full variable domain: EAGVTQFPSHSVIEKGQTVTLRCDPISGHDNLYWYRRVMGKEIKFLLHFVKESKQDESGMPNNRFLAERTGGTYSTLKVQPAELEDSGVYFCASSHFREGEAFFGQGTRLTVV.

CDR3 loop: CASSPPGLTFEAFF. Written as DNA, the CDR3 is TGTGCCAGCTCACCACCAGGCTTAACATTTGAAGCTTTCTTT. V and J are TRBV18 and TRBJ1-1; D is ambiguous. V was clipped by 0 bases and J by 7 bases, with 12 bases between them. CDR1 KGHSH and CDR2 LQKENI come from the germline V gene. This CDR3 region has 14 residues.